A single sample gave rise to the 8 T cell receptor beta chains below, sequenced in a study of T-cell memory formation after mild COVID-19. Each CDR3 protein gets one entry after TCRdb re-called the 5' RACE reads with MiXCR. This table has about 440,000 distinct CDR3 sequences, 20% appearing once. Material: PBMCs or a T cell subset sorted from them (not recorded which). The source of these receptors is an adult woman who had mild COVID-19 (a few samples of this study predate the infection). Cell type and time point are not known.

The chain couples TRBV5-1 to TRBJ2-3; the D is unclear. Germline assignment: CDR1 SGHRS and CDR2 YFSETQ. V lost 1 base and J 6 bases, leaving 15 bases between the germline ends. This CDR3 is built from 15 residues. The CDR3 sequence: CASSLRTPFGDTQYF. The CDR3 region has the DNA TGCGCCAGCAGCTTGAGGACCCCATTCGGGGATACGCAGTATTTT.

This clonotype was detected a few times. This rearrangement joins TRBV6-5 to TRBJ2-3, with 7 bases identical to TRBD2. V trimming: 8 bases; J trimming: 7 bases; junction bases outside the gene matches: 9. This CDR3 has 13 residues. Germline lookup yields CDR1 MNHEY and CDR2 SVGAGI. DNA for the CDR3: TGTGCCAGCGCTCCGGGAGGCGAATATACGCAGTATTTT. Translated, it gives CASAPGGEYTQYF.

The V call is TRBV5-1, the J call TRBJ2-7, with 7 bases that match TRBD1. Germline V gives CDR1 SGHRS, CDR2 YFSETQ. There are 14 residues in the CDR3. Trimming at V came to 1 base and at J to 3 bases, leaving 4 bases not matched to a gene. This CDR3 reads CASSLFGTDYEQYF. The CDR3 bases are TGCGCCAGCAGCTTGTTCGGGACAGACTACGAGCAGTACTTC.

This clonotype was seen only a few times. The chain uses TRBV7-3 and TRBJ1-1; TRBD1 matches at 7 bases. Germline V gives CDR1 SGHTA, CDR2 FQGTGA. Unmatched junction bases numbered 8, after V lost 5 bases and J lost 2 bases. The CDR3 spans 15 residues. CDR3 amino acids: CASSPDGQVNTEAFF. The CDR3 DNA is TGTGCCAGCAGCCCGGACGGACAGGTTAACACTGAAGCTTTCTTT.

This clonotype has a handful of counts. This chain links TRBV7-9 with TRBJ1-3; unclear D gene. The germline CDR1 and CDR2 sequences are SEHNR and FQNEAQ (reference sequence). The ends were cut back, 3 bases at V and 7 bases at J, with 16 bases in the middle. The length of the CDR3 is 15 residues. The CDR3 nucleotides are TGTGCCAGCAGCTTCCCACGACCTATCGCGAACACCATATATTTT. Translated: CASSFPRPIANTIYF.

This clonotype was seen a few times. V and J are TRBV7-2 and TRBJ1-1; D unclear. CDR1 SGHTA and CDR2 FQGNSA come from the germline V gene. There are 13 residues in the CDR3. V lost 5 bases, J lost 4 bases, and 11 bases lay in between. CDR3 bases: TGTGCCAGCAGCCCGCTACGTACCACTGAAGCTTTCTTT. This encodes CASSPLRTTEAFF.

The rearrangement joins TRBV24-1 to TRBJ2-6; possibly TRBD2 for D (5 bases). V shed 4 bases and J shed 2 bases, with 8 bases lying between them. The CDR3 totals 15 residues. Germline values: CDR1 KGHDR, CDR2 SFDVKD. The CDR3 DNA reads TGTGCCACCAGTGAATCCGGGGCTGGGGCCAACGTCCTGACTTTC. Amino acids: CATSESGAGANVLTF.

Written as DNA, the CDR3 is TGTGCCAGTAGTACGGCGGGGGGACAAGAGACCCAGTACTTC. This translates into CASSTAGGQETQYF. The chain has TRBV19 and TRBJ2-5; 8 positions match TRBD2. The CDR3 covers 14 residues. V was pared by 4 bases and J by 2 bases, with 3 bases of the junction left unmatched. The germline CDR1 and CDR2 sequences are LNHDA and SQIVND (reference sequence).